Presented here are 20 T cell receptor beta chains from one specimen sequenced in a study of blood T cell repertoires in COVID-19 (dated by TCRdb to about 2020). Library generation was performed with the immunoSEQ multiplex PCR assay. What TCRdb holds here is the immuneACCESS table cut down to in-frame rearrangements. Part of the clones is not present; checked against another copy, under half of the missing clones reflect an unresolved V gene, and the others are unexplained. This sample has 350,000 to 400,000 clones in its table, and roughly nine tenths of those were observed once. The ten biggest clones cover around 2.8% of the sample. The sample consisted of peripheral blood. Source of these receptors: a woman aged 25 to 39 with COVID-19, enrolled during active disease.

This chain's CDR3 is CASRPHRSYEQYF. CDR3 DNA: TGTGCCAGCAGGCCCCACCGGTCCTACGAGCAGTACTTC. The J gene is TRBJ2-7, the V gene TRBV27; D is undetermined. Germline lookup yields CDR1 MNHEY and CDR2 SMNVEV (reference sequence). Between the trimmed V and J ends, which lost 6 bases and 1 base, there was a span of 10 bases. CDR3 length: 13 amino acids.

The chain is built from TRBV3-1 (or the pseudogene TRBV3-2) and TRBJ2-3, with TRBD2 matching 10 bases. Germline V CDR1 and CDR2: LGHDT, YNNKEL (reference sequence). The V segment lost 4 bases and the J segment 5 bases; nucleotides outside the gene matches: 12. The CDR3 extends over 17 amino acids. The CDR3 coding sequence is TGTGCCAGCAGCCTAACCCTAGCGGGAGACCCCGGAGATACGCAGTATTTT. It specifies CASSLTLAGDPGDTQYF.

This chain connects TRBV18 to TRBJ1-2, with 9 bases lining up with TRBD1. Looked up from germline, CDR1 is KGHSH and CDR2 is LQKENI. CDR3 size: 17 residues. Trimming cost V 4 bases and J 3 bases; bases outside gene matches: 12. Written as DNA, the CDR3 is TGTGCCAGCTCACAACGAACAAACAGGGGGCGCGACTATGGCTACACCTTC. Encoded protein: CASSQRTNRGRDYGYTF.

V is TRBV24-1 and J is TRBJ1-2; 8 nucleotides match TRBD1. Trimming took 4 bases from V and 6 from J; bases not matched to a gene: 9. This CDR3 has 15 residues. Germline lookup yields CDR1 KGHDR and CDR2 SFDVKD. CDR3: CATSEPRTGMHGYTF. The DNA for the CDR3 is TGTGCCACCAGTGAACCTCGGACAGGGATGCATGGCTACACCTTC.

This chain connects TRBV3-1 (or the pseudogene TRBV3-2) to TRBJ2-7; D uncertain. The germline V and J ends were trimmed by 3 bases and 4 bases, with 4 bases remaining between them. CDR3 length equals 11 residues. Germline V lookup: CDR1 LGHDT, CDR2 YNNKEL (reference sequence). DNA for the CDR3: TGTGCCAGCAGCCATTCTTACGAGCAGTACTTC. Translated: CASSHSYEQYF.

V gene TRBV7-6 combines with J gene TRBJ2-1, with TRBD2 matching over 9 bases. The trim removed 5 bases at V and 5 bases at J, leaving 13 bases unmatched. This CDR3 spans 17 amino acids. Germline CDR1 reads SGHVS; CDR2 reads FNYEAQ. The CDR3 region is CASSRVRAGGGDNEQFF. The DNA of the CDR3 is TGTGCCAGCAGCCGGGTCCGGGCGGGAGGGGGTGACAATGAGCAGTTCTTC. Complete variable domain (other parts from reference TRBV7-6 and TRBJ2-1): GAGVSQSPRYKVTKRGQDVALRCDPISGHVSLYWYRQALGQGPEFLTYFNYEAQQDKSGLPNDRFSAERPEGSISTLTIQRTEQRDSAMYRCASSRVRAGGGDNEQFFGPGTRLTVL.

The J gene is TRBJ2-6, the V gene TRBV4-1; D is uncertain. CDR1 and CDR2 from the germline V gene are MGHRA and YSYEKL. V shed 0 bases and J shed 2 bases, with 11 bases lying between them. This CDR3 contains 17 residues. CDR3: CASSQDSWFAGANVLTF. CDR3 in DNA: TGCGCCAGCAGCCAAGATAGTTGGTTTGCTGGGGCCAACGTCCTGACTTTC.

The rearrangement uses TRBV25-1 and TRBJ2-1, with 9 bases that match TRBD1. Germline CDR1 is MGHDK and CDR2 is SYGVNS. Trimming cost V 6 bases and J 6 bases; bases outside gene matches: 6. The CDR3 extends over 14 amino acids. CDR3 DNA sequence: TGTGCCAGCAGCGCCGGGACAGGGTTCAATGAGCAGTTCTTC. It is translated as CASSAGTGFNEQFF.

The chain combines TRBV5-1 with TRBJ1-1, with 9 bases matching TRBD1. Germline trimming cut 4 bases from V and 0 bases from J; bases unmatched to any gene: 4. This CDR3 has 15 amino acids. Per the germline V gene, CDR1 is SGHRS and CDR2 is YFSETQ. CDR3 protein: CASSGDRAMNTEAFF. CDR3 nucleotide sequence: TGCGCCAGCAGCGGGGACAGGGCCATGAACACTGAAGCTTTCTTT.

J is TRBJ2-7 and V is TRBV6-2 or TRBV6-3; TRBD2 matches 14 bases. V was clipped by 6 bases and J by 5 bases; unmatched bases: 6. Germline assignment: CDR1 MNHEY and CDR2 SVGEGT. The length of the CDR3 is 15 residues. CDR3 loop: CASSTGLAGVHEQYV. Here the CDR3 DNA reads TGTGCCAGCAGCACGGGACTAGCGGGAGTCCACGAGCAGTACGTC.

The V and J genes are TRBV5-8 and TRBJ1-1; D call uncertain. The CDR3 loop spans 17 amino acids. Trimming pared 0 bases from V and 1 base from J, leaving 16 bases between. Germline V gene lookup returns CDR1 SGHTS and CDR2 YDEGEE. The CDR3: CASSLALGTSGNTEAFF. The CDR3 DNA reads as TGTGCCAGCAGCTTGGCTCTTGGTACGTCCGGGAACACTGAAGCTTTCTTT.

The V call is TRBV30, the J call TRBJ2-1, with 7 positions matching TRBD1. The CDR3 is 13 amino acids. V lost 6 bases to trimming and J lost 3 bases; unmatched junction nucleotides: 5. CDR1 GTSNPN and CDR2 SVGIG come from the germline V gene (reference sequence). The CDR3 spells CACNRDSYNEQFF. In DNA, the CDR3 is TGTGCCTGTAACCGGGACAGCTACAATGAGCAGTTCTTC. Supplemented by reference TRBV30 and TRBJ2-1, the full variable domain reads SQTIHQWPATLVQPVGSPLSLECTVEGTSNPNLYWYRQAAGRGLQLLFYSVGIGQISSEVPQNLSASRPQDRQFILSSKKLLLSDSGFYLCACNRDSYNEQFFGPGTRLTVL.

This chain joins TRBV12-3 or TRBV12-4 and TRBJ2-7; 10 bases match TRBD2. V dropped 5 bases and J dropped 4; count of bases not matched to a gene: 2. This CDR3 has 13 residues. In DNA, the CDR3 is TGTGCCAGCAGTCAGACTAGCGGGTACGAGCAGTACGTC. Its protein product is CASSQTSGYEQYV.

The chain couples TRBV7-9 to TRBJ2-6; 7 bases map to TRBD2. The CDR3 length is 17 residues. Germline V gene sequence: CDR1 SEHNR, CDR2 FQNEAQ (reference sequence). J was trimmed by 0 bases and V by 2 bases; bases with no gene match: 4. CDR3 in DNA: TGTGCCAGCAGCTTACGGCGGGGGAACTCTGGGGCCAACGTCCTGACTTTC. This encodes CASSLRRGNSGANVLTF.

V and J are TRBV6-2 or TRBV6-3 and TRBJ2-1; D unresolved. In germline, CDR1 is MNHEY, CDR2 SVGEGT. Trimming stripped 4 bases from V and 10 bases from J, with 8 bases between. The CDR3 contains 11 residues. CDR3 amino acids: CASSFGSEQFF. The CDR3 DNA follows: TGTGCCAGCAGTTTCGGGTCAGAGCAGTTCTTC.

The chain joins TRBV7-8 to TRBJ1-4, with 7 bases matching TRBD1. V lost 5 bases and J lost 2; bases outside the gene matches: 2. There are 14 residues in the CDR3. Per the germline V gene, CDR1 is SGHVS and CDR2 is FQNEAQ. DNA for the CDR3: TGTGCCAGCAGCCGGGGACAGACTAATGAAAAACTGTTTTTT. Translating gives CASSRGQTNEKLFF.

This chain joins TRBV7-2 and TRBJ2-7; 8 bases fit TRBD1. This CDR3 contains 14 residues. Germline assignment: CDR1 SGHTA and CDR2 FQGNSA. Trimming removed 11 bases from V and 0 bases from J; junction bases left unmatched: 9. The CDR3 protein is CAGGPGQGSYEQYF. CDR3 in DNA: TGTGCCGGGGGACCTGGACAGGGCTCCTACGAGCAGTACTTC.

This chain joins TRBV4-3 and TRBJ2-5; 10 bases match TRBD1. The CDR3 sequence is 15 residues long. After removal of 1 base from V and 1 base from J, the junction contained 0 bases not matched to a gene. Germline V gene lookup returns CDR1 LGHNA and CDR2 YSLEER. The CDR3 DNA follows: TGCGCCAGCAGCCAAGGACAGGGGGCCCAAGAGACCCAGTACTTC. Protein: CASSQGQGAQETQYF.

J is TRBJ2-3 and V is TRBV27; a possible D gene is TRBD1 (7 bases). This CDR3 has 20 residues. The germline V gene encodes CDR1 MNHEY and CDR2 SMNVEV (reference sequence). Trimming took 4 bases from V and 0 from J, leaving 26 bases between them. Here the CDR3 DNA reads TGTGCCAGCAGTTCCATAAATTTTAAACGACAGGGAGGCAGCACAGATACGCAGTATTTT. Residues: CASSSINFKRQGGSTDTQYF.

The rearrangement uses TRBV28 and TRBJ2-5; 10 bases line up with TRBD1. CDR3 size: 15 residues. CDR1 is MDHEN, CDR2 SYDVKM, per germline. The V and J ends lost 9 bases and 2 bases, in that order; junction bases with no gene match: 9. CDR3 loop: CASSGQGTTQETQYF. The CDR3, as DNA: TGTGCCAGTTCGGGACAGGGGACTACTCAAGAGACCCAGTACTTC.